These T cell receptor beta chains were read from a single sample in a study of OX40 agonist ivuxolimab in advanced cancers. The method was immunoSEQ multiplex PCR; TCRdb's version includes in-frame clones alone and lacks a portion of them. The sample lists some 10,000 clones; around nine tenths were seen once. Specimen: CD4+ or CD8+ T cells sorted from blood, collected in a trial of the OX40 agonist ivuxolimab. These receptors were taken from an adult with an advanced solid tumor such as melanoma, head and neck, liver or kidney cancer. Both conserved end residues are part of each CDR3. The D gene is left open where the match is weak. Size is omitted from some rows. Given values are once, few, many or a class for expanded clones.

D: TRBD1
V: TRBV2
size: .
J: TRBJ1-3
CDR3: CASRQGPATGNTIYF
DNA: TGTGCCAGCAGACAGGGGCCCGCTACAGGAAACACCATATATTTT

D: .
V: TRBV6-6
size: .
J: TRBJ2-7
CDR3: CASSPLGASGYEQYF
DNA: TGTGCCAGCAGTCCCCTCGGGGCGAGTGGCTACGAGCAGTACTTC

D: .
V: TRBV7-8
size: few
J: TRBJ2-5
CDR3: CASSLAADRQETQYF
DNA: TGTGCCAGCAGCTTAGCGGCGGACAGACAAGAGACCCAGTACTTC

D: .
V: TRBV6-6
size: .
J: TRBJ1-2
CDR3: CASSRGDYGYTF
DNA: TGTGCCAGCTCACGGGGAGACTATGGCTACACCTTC

D: .
V: TRBV7-2
size: .
J: TRBJ2-7
CDR3: CASSLRQGQFYEQYF
DNA: TGTGCCAGCAGCTTACGGCAGGGGCAATTCTACGAGCAGTACTTC

D: .
V: TRBV11-1
size: .
J: TRBJ2-3
CDR3: CASSWKAGTPRSETDTQYF
DNA: TGTGCCAGCAGCTGGAAAGCTGGGACGCCGAGATCAGAAACAGATACGCAGTATTTT

D: TRBD2
V: TRBV28
size: .
J: TRBJ2-5
CDR3: CASSGGGMQETQYF
DNA: TGTGCCAGCAGTGGGGGGGGGATGCAAGAGACCCAGTACTTC

D: .
V: TRBV6-5
size: .
J: TRBJ2-1
CDR3: CASKIAASYNEQFF
DNA: TGTGCCAGCAAGATAGCGGCCTCCTACAATGAGCAGTTCTTC

D: TRBD2
V: TRBV27
size: .
J: TRBJ2-2
CDR3: CASTLLAGGGTGELFF
DNA: TGTGCCAGCACACTTCTAGCGGGAGGGGGTACCGGGGAGCTGTTTTTT

D: TRBD2
V: TRBV7-6
size: .
J: TRBJ2-3
CDR3: CASSLAGGTDTQYF
DNA: TGTGCCAGCAGCCTAGCGGGAGGCACAGATACGCAGTATTTT

D: .
V: TRBV30
size: .
J: TRBJ1-1
CDR3: CAWGKGLREAFF
DNA: TGTGCCTGGGGGAAGGGACTCCGTGAAGCTTTCTTT

D: .
V: TRBV4-1
size: .
J: TRBJ1-2
CDR3: CASSQDRGAYGYTF
DNA: TGCGCCAGCAGCCAAGACCGGGGGGCATATGGCTACACCTTC

D: .
V: TRBV5-5
size: .
J: TRBJ2-7
CDR3: CASSPGVLGYEQYF
DNA: TGTGCCAGCAGCCCCGGGGTGTTAGGATACGAGCAGTACTTC

D: .
V: TRBV7-6
size: .
J: TRBJ2-3
CDR3: CASSFAADTQYF
DNA: TGTGCCAGCAGCTTCGCCGCAGATACGCAGTATTTT

D: .
V: TRBV28
size: .
J: TRBJ2-2
CDR3: CASTWGLGNTGELFF
DNA: TGTGCCAGCACGTGGGGGCTGGGGAACACCGGGGAGCTGTTTTTT

D: .
V: TRBV28
size: .
J: TRBJ2-7
CDR3: CASSSARISLYEQYF
DNA: TGTGCCAGCAGTTCCGCCAGGATCAGTCTCTACGAGCAGTACTTC

D: .
V: TRBV6-1
size: once
J: TRBJ2-1
CDR3: CATGTWINEQFF
DNA: TGTGCCACCGGGACTTGGATCAATGAGCAGTTCTTC

D: TRBD2
V: TRBV27
size: .
J: TRBJ2-7
CDR3: CASSSLAGISYEQYF
DNA: TGTGCCAGCAGTTCTCTAGCGGGGATCTCCTACGAGCAGTACTTC

D: .
V: TRBV6-1
size: .
J: TRBJ2-7
CDR3: CASSVMTGPSVYEQYF
DNA: TGTGCCAGCAGTGTCATGACGGGACCCTCCGTCTACGAGCAGTACTTC

D: .
V: TRBV30
size: few
J: TRBJ1-1
CDR3: CAWNSWGSDLEAFF
DNA: TGTGCCTGGAATAGCTGGGGTTCCGATCTTGAAGCTTTCTTT

D: TRBD2
V: TRBV19
size: .
J: TRBJ2-1
CDR3: CASSDTSGVNNEQFF
DNA: TGTGCCAGTAGTGATACTAGCGGGGTTAACAATGAGCAGTTCTTC

D: TRBD1
V: TRBV28
size: .
J: TRBJ2-5
CDR3: CASQTGPETQYF
DNA: TGTGCCAGCCAGACAGGGCCAGAGACCCAGTACTTC

D: .
V: TRBV27
size: .
J: TRBJ2-5
CDR3: CASSSGDWTTTWTQYF
DNA: TGTGCCAGCAGTTCGGGGGACTGGACCACTACGTGGACCCAGTACTTC

D: .
V: TRBV28
size: .
J: TRBJ2-7
CDR3: CASSLLGDIPYEQYF
DNA: TGTGCCAGCAGCCTATTAGGCGACATACCCTACGAGCAGTACTTC

D: .
V: TRBV5-1
size: .
J: TRBJ2-1
CDR3: CATQVGQRSSYNEQFF
DNA: TGCGCCACCCAGGTTGGGCAGAGGAGCTCCTACAATGAGCAGTTCTTC

D: .
V: TRBV7-9
size: .
J: TRBJ1-1
CDR3: CASSITTEYTEAFF
DNA: TGTGCCAGCAGTATTACGACGGAATACACTGAAGCTTTCTTT

D: .
V: TRBV12-5
size: .
J: TRBJ2-7
CDR3: CASGQGLFYEQYF
DNA: TGTGCTAGTGGTCAGGGACTTTTCTACGAGCAGTACTTC

D: .
V: TRBV25-1
size: .
J: TRBJ2-5
CDR3: CASSEFRGVQETQYF
DNA: TGTGCCAGCAGTGAATTCAGGGGAGTCCAAGAGACCCAGTACTTC

D: TRBD2
V: TRBV7-2
size: .
J: TRBJ2-7
CDR3: CASSPIAGGDSYEQYF
DNA: TGTGCCAGCAGCCCGATAGCGGGGGGGGACTCCTACGAGCAGTACTTC

D: TRBD2
V: TRBV5-6
size: .
J: TRBJ2-1
CDR3: CASSFLAGVDDEQFF
DNA: TGTGCCAGCAGCTTTTTAGCGGGAGTTGACGATGAGCAGTTCTTC

D: TRBD2
V: TRBV2
size: .
J: TRBJ2-1
CDR3: CASMGLAVYNGQFF
DNA: TGTGCCAGCATGGGACTAGCGGTGTACAATGGGCAGTTCTTC

D: .
V: TRBV15
size: .
J: TRBJ2-7
CDR3: CATRPLTGLDSYEQYF
DNA: TGTGCCACCAGACCTCTCACGGGTCTTGACTCCTACGAGCAGTACTTC

D: TRBD2
V: TRBV6-1
size: once
J: TRBJ2-7
CDR3: CASRIAGGGEQYF
DNA: TGTGCCAGCAGGATAGCGGGAGGGGGCGAGCAGTACTTC

D: .
V: TRBV4-1
size: medium-sized
J: TRBJ1-1
CDR3: CASSQTPPGRNTEAFF
DNA: TGCGCCAGCAGCCAAACTCCCCCAGGGCGGAACACTGAAGCTTTCTTT

D: TRBD2
V: TRBV5-4
size: .
J: TRBJ2-1
CDR3: CASSLVAGEHNEQFF
DNA: TGTGCCAGCAGCTTGGTAGCGGGAGAGCACAATGAGCAGTTCTTC

D: .
V: TRBV2
size: .
J: TRBJ1-5
CDR3: CAQGSKQPQHF
DNA: TGTGCTCAGGGGAGCAAGCAGCCCCAGCATTTT

D: .
V: TRBV11-2
size: few
J: TRBJ2-5
CDR3: CASNRQEQVFFFPQETQYF
DNA: TGTGCCAGCAACAGGCAAGAACAGGTTTTTTTCTTTCCGCAAGAGACCCAGTACTTC

D: .
V: TRBV2
size: once
J: TRBJ1-1
CDR3: CASSYGGQAEAFF
DNA: TGTGCCAGCAGTTACGGGGGTCAGGCGGAAGCTTTCTTT

D: .
V: TRBV19
size: .
J: TRBJ1-1
CDR3: CASRAGWAAFF
DNA: TGTGCCAGCAGAGCAGGGTGGGCAGCTTTCTTT

D: TRBD2
V: TRBV5-8
size: .
J: TRBJ2-1
CDR3: CASSFMTSGSIDNEQFF
DNA: TGTGCCAGCAGCTTTATGACTAGCGGGAGTATAGACAATGAGCAGTTCTTC